This T cell receptor (beta chain) emerged from a study of T cells in Graves' hyperthyroidism and ophthalmopathy. This clonotype was seen a few times. Its antigen is currently unknown. Just one base apart from a much larger clone, this may be a read error. Findings and caveats of the study: From stable hyperthyroidism, ophthalmopathy was separated by a 13 V-J model. The majority of expanded thyroid clonotypes above 0.001 also appeared in blood. Model output signaled ophthalmopathy a median approximately 6.2 months ahead of onset.

Per germline, CDR1 KGHSH and CDR2 LQKENI. The CDR3 is 13 amino acids. Ophthalmopathy patients all had a Clinical Activity Score of at least 3, a NOSPECS grade of at least 4 and disease under 3 months old. TCR beta CDR3 sequences were amplified from RNA transcripts. Carried out on the TCR CDR3, a first-round RT-PCR used the HTBI primer set. A single record per CDR3 protein comes from TCRdb applying MiXCR to the multiplex PCR reads. The data hold more than 450,000 distinct CDR3 sequences, with roughly 21% observed a single time. The chain uses TRBV18 and TRBJ2-5, with D uncertain. The origin of this receptor is a man in his forties with Graves' ophthalmopathy. Material: blood. The DNA for the CDR3 is TGTGCCGGCTCACGGGCAATCCAAGAGACCCAGTACTTC. Encoded protein: CAGSRAIQETQYF.